This entry describes one T cell receptor (beta chain). TCRdb's copy holds only in-frame clones and misses some; the assay was immunoSEQ multiplex PCR. Here the sample spans 150,000 or so clones, just over 90% being singletons. V was pared by 2 bases and J by 3 bases, with 13 bases between. This CDR3 contains 15 residues. The germline V gene encodes CDR1 MGHRA and CDR2 YSYEKL. This specimen comes from a study of T cell responses to AZD1222 COVID-19 vaccine. This sequence was found in an adult who received the AZD1222 COVID-19 vaccine. The specimen comprised peripheral blood, sampled 28 days after the second AZD1222 dose. This rearrangement joins TRBV4-1 to TRBJ2-5, with D perhaps TRBD1 or TRBD2 (5 bases each). This chain's CDR3 is CASSQPGTRKETQYF. The CDR3 bases are TGCGCCAGCAGCCAACCCGGGACCCGCAAAGAGACCCAGTACTTC.